This TCR beta chain was identified during a study of T cell changes during pregnancy in multiple sclerosis. V was clipped by 8 bases and J by 7 bases; unmatched bases: 10. CDR1 is MNHEY and CDR2 is SMNVEV in the germline V gene (reference sequence). The CDR3 sequence is 14 residues long. Profiling relied on immunoSEQ multiplex PCR, and the TCRdb table lists in-frame clones only, not all of them. The sample yields tens of thousands of clones, more than 85% seen once. This clone was picked up one time. The source of this sequence is a female donor with multiple sclerosis, enrolled in a pregnancy study. The gene calls are TRBV27 and TRBJ1-3; 8 bases agree with TRBD1. The sequencing here drew on CD8+ T cells from peripheral blood mononuclear cells, taken before pregnancy. The CDR3 DNA is TGTGCCAGCTCGCTGGACAGGGATAGGAACACCATATATTTT. The encoded protein is CASSLDRDRNTIYF.